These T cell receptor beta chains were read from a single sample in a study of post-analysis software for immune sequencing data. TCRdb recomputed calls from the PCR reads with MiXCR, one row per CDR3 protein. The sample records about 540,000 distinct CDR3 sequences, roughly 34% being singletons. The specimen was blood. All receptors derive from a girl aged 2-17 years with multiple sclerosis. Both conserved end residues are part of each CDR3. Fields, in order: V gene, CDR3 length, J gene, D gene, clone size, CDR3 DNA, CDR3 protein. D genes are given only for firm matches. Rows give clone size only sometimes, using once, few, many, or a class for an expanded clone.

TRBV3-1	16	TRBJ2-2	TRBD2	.	TGTGCCAGCACCCTGGGGGCTAGCGGGGGAGGTGGGGAGCTGTTTTTT	CASTLGASGGGGELFF
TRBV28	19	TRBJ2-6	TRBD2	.	TGTGCCAGCAGTTCATGGACTAGCGGGGGGGCGTCTGGGGCCAACGTCCTGACTTTC	CASSSWTSGGASGANVLTF
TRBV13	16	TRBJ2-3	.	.	TGTGCCAGCAGCTTAAGGGCAGCCTCTTCTACAGATACGCAGTATTTT	CASSLRAASSTDTQYF
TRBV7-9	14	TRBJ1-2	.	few	TGTGCCAGCAGCTTAGTGGAGACCTACTATGGCTACACCTTC	CASSLVETYYGYTF
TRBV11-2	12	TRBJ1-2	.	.	TGTGCCAGCAGCTTAGAAGGACACGGCTACACCTTC	CASSLEGHGYTF
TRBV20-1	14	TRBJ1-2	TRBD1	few	TGCAGTGCTGGAAAGACAGGGGGCTCGGGGGGCTACACCTTC	CSAGKTGGSGGYTF
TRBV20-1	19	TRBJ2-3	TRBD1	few	TGCAGTGCTGCACAGGGGGCTTCACTCTCAGCGCTTGCCACAGATACGCAGTATTTT	CSAAQGASLSALATDTQYF
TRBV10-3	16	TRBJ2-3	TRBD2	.	TGTGCCATCAGTGAGTCGCCTAGCGGTGACGGGGGTACGCAGTATTTT	CAISESPSGDGGTQYF
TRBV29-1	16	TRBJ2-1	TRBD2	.	TGCAGCGTGCGACTGACTAGCGGGGGTTCCTGCAATGAGCAGTTCTTC	CSVRLTSGGSCNEQFF
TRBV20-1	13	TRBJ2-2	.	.	TGCAGTGCTCCTCCCCCGAACACCGGGGAGCTGTTTTTT	CSAPPPNTGELFF
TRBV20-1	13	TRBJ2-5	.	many	TGCAGTGCCCCGGGGGGCTCGCAAGAGACCCAGTACTTC	CSAPGGSQETQYF
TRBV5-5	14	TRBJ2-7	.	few	TGTGCCAGCAGCTTGGTAGGGGGAAACTACGAGCAGTACTTC	CASSLVGGNYEQYF
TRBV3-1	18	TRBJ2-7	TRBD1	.	TGTGCCAGCAGCCCTTACCGCAGACAGGGCTTCTCTTCCTACGAGCAGTACTTC	CASSPYRRQGFSSYEQYF
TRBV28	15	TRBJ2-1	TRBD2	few	TGTGCCAGCATCCAAGCGGGGGGGCCGTACAATGAGCAGTTCTTC	CASIQAGGPYNEQFF
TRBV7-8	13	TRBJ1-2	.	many	TGTGCCAGCAGCTTAGCAGAGAACTATGGCTACACCTTC	CASSLAENYGYTF
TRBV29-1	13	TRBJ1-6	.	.	TGCAGCGTTGCGGGGGGTCCCAATTCACCCCTCCACTTT	CSVAGGPNSPLHF
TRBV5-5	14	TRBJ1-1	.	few	TGTGCCAGCAGCTGGGGGGCGGGGAACACTGAAGCTTTCTTT	CASSWGAGNTEAFF
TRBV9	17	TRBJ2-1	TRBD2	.	TGTGCCAGCAGCGTAGAGGACGGGGGGAGGTTCTACAATGAGCAGTTCTTC	CASSVEDGGRFYNEQFF
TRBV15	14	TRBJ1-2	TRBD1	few	TGTGCCACCAGCGGAGGGACAGAACCCTATGGCTACACCTTC	CATSGGTEPYGYTF
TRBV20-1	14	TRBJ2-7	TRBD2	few	TGCAGTGCTCCACTAGCGGCGAATCCTACGGGGCAGTACTTC	CSAPLAANPTGQYF
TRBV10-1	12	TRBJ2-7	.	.	TGCGCCAGCAGTGAGGGGTCATCCCCGCAGTACTTC	CASSEGSSPQYF
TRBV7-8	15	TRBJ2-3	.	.	TGTGCCAGCAGCTCCACCCCGCGGGGCGAAGATACGCAGTATTTT	CASSSTPRGEDTQYF
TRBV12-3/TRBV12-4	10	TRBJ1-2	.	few	TGTGCCAGCAGTTATTCTCTCTACACCTTC	CASSYSLYTF
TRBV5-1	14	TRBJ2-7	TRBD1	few	TGCGCCAGCAGCTCTGGACAGGGGGCGGAAGAGCAGTACTTC	CASSSGQGAEEQYF
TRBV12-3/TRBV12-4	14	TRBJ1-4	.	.	TGTGCCAGCAGAGCAGATGTGAGCTATGAAAAACGGTTTTTT	CASRADVSYEKRFF
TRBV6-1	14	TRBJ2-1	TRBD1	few	TGTGCCAGCCTCCGGGACAGGGCCTACAATGAGCAGTTCTTC	CASLRDRAYNEQFF
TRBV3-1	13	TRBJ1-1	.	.	TGTGCCAGCAGCCAAGACCCTGGGACTGAAGCTTTCTTT	CASSQDPGTEAFF
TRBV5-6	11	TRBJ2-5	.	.	TGTGCCAGCAGCTCTTTCGGTGAGCAGTACTTC	CASSSFGEQYF
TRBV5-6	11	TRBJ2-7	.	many	TGTGCCAGCAGCTCCTTCTACGAGCAGTACTTC	CASSSFYEQYF
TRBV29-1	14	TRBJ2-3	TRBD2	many	TGCAGCGTTGGTCGAGCGGGGGGGCAAGATACGCAGTATTTT	CSVGRAGGQDTQYF
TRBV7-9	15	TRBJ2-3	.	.	TGTGCCAGCAGCTGGGGGGTAGGAGAGACAGATACGCAGTATTTT	CASSWGVGETDTQYF
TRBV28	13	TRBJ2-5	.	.	TGTGCCAGCAGTTTGTTGTTTCAAGAGACCCAGTACTTC	CASSLLFQETQYF
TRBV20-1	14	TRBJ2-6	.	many	TGCAGTGCTACATGGGACTCTGGGGCCAACGTCCTGACTTTC	CSATWDSGANVLTF
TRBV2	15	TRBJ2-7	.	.	TGTGCCAGCAGTGAATCGACTAGGGGCACCTACGAGCAGTACTTC	CASSESTRGTYEQYF
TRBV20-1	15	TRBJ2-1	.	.	TGCAGTGCTAGAGTCTCCGGGCTAGTAATCCATGAGCAGTTCTTC	CSARVSGLVIHEQFF
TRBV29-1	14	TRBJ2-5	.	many	TGCAGCGTTGAAGATCTAGGCAGAGTTGGGACCCAGTACTTC	CSVEDLGRVGTQYF
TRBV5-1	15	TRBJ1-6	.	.	TGCGCCAGCAGCTTGTCCGGCATGGAACGTTCACCCCTCCACTTT	CASSLSGMERSPLHF
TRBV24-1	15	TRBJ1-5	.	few	TGTGCCACCAGTGATGTTCAGGGGCCTGCGGCGCCCCAGCATTTT	CATSDVQGPAAPQHF
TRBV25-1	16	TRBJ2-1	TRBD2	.	TGTGCCAGCAGTGAATCTTGGCGGGGGGACGGGAATGAGCAGTTCTTC	CASSESWRGDGNEQFF
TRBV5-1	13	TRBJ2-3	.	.	TGCGCCAGCAGCGGCCAGATGGGGGATACGCAGTATTTT	CASSGQMGDTQYF
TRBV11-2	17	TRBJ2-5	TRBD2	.	TGTGCCAGCAGAATGACTAGCGGGGGGGGAGACCAAGAGACCCAGTACTTC	CASRMTSGGGDQETQYF
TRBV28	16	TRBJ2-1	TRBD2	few	TGTGCCAGCAGTTACGAGAGACTAGCGGTATACAATGAGCAGTTCTTC	CASSYERLAVYNEQFF
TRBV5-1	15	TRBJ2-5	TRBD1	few	TGCGCCAGCAGCTTGATGGGACAGGGTTCCGAGACCCAGTACTTC	CASSLMGQGSETQYF
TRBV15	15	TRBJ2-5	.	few	TGTGCCACCAGCAGGAGTCCCCGACTTGGGGAGACCCAGTACTTC	CATSRSPRLGETQYF
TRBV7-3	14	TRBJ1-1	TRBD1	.	TGTGCCAGCACCGAGGACAGGGGGAACACTGAAGCTTTCTTT	CASTEDRGNTEAFF
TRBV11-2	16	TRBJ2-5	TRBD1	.	TGTGCCAGCAGTCATGATGGGGGCAGGGGGCTGGAGACCCAGTACTTC	CASSHDGGRGLETQYF
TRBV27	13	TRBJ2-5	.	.	TGTGCCAGCAGACCCGAGTACCAAGAGACCCAGTACTTC	CASRPEYQETQYF
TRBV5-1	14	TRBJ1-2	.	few	TGCGCCAGCAGCTTGGAAGTCAGTTTCTATGGCTACACCTTC	CASSLEVSFYGYTF
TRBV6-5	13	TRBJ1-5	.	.	TGTGCCAGCAGTTACTCGAGGGGACAGCCCCAGCATTTT	CASSYSRGQPQHF
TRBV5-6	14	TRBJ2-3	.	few	TGTGCCAGCAGCTTCTCAGGGAGCGGTACGTCGCAGTATTTT	CASSFSGSGTSQYF
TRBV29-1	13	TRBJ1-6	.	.	TGCAGCGCCGGCGAACCTGATAATTCACCCCTCCACTTT	CSAGEPDNSPLHF
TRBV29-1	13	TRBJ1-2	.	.	TGCAGCGCTGAGAACGGAATAGTAGGTGGCTACACCTTC	CSAENGIVGGYTF
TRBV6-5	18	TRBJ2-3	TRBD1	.	TGTGCCAGCAGTTATATAGGTGCCGGGACAGGGCCCACAGATACGCAGTATTTT	CASSYIGAGTGPTDTQYF
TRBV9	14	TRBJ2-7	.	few	TGTGCCAGCAGCGTGGGGGTACAGGAAATCGAGCAGTACTTC	CASSVGVQEIEQYF
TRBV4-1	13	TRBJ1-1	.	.	TGCGCCAGCAGCCAAGAGCCCGGGGGTGAAGCTTTCTTT	CASSQEPGGEAFF